The rows below give T cell receptor beta chains drawn from one sample of a study of blood T cell repertoires in COVID-19. TCRdb's table, derived via immunoSEQ multiplex PCR, lists solely in-frame clones and lacks some. The table has 100,000 to 150,000 clones, about 89% seen once; the top ten hold roughly 3.6%. The sequencing input was peripheral blood. These receptors originate from a woman in her sixties with acute or convalescent COVID-19. Each CDR3 is given with its conserved first and last residue.

15	TRBV19	TRBJ1-1	CASTSSGQENTEAFF
15	TRBV15	TRBJ2-5	CATSGDREFLKTQYF
17	TRBV6-1	TRBJ2-2	CASSAPRGRGGVGELFF
16	TRBV7-3	TRBJ2-1	CASSLRPLGTSGEQFF
15	TRBV7-9	TRBJ1-5	CASSLVGQGNQPQHF
14	TRBV5-1	TRBJ1-1	CASSLRDRNTEAFF
17	TRBV5-6	TRBJ1-1	CASSFVQGAVGDTEAFF
11	TRBV10-3	TRBJ1-1	CAIARGTEAFF
15	TRBV18	TRBJ2-2	CASSRVQSGTGELFF
16	TRBV12-2	TRBJ2-1	CASRPRTSGTDNEQFF
12	TRBV7-2	TRBJ1-2	CASSLGAYGYTF
13	TRBV6-5	TRBJ2-7	CASRNGQGAKQYF
14	TRBV7-8	TRBJ1-5	CASSLVAREQPQHF
14	TRBV15	TRBJ2-2	CATSRGHITGELFF
15	TRBV5-8	TRBJ2-5	CASSLGLAGQETQYF
16	TRBV28	TRBJ2-3	CASSPTSGRARDTQYF
15	TRBV15	TRBJ2-3	CATSRDGLAGGTQYF
14	TRBV5-5	TRBJ1-2	CASSIGPTEYGYTF
15	TRBV5-1	TRBJ2-1	CASSLGAGLSNEQFF
11	TRBV20-1	TRBJ2-1	CSASLALEQFF
15	TRBV5-1	TRBJ2-7	CASSSRRGGPYEQYF
16	TRBV6-6	TRBJ2-3	CASSRLAGGFTDTQYF
13	TRBV6-5	TRBJ2-3	CASIRRGTDTQYF
15	TRBV7-2	TRBJ1-5	CASSLWTGGNQPQHF
15	TRBV19	TRBJ1-1	CASTLGGLGNTEAFF
15	TRBV18	TRBJ1-2	CASSPTDLGGYGYTF
15	TRBV5-1	TRBJ1-5	CASSLQTGSDQPQHF